This T cell receptor beta chain was obtained from a study of T cell repertoires in cytomegalovirus infection. Looking at the study overall: Public TCR beta signatures indicated both CMV infection and matching HLA type.

Worth noting for this clonotype: What it binds is not known.

Trimming cost V 0 bases and J 4 bases, with 10 bases left between them. The CDR3 is 14 residues long. Germline values: CDR1 MNHEY, CDR2 SMNVEV (reference sequence). TCRdb passed the reads through MiXCR, listing each CDR3 protein once. The table records 700,000 to 900,000 distinct CDR3 sequences, just under 30% of them present only once. The receptor's source is a human donor in good health (CMV status not recorded). Some clones in this sample may be carry-over from other donors' samples. The sample consisted of cultured CD8+ T cells from PBMCs, taken from culture after CMV antigen stimulation. V usage is TRBV27 and J usage is TRBJ2-7; the D gene is possibly TRBD2 (5 bases). The DNA of the CDR3 is TGTGCCAGCAGTTTATCGGGAGCTGTATACGAGCAGTACGTC. It encodes CASSLSGAVYEQYV.